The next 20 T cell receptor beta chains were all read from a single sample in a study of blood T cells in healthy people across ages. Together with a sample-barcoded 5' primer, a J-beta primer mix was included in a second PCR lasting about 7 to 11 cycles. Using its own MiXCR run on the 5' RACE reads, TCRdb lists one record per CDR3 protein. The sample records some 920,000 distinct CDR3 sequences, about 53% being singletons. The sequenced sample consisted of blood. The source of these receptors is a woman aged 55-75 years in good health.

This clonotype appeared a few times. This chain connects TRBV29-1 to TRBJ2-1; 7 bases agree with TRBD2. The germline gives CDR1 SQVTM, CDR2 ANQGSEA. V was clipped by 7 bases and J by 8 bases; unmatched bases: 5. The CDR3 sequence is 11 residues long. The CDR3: CSGRLAYEQFF. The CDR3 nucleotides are TGCAGCGGCCGACTAGCTTATGAGCAGTTCTTC.

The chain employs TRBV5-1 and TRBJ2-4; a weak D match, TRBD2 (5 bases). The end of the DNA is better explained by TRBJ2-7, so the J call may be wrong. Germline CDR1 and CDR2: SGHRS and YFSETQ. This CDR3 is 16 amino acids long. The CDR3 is CASSLIEGRFGHEQYF. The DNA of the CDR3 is TGCGCCAGCAGTCTCATTGAGGGAAGATTCGGCCACGAGCAGTACTTC.

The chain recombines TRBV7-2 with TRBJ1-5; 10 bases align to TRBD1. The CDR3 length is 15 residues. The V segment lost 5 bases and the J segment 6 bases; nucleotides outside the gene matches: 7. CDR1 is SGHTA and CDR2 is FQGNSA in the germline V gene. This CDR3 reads CASSHGTGDTQPQHF. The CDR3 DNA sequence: TGTGCCAGCAGCCACGGGACAGGGGATACTCAGCCCCAGCATTTT.

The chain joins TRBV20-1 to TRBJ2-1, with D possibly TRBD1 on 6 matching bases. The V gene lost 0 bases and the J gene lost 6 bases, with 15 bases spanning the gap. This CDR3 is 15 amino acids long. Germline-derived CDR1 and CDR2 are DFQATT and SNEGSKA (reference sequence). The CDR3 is CSARDDGGPGNEQFF. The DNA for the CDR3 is TGCAGTGCTAGAGATGATGGGGGCCCGGGCAATGAGCAGTTCTTC.

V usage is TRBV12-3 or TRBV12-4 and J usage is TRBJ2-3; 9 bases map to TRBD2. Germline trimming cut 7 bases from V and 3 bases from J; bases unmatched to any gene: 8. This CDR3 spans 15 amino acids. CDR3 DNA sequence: TGTGCCAGCAAACGTCGGACTAGCGTAACAGATACGCAGTATTTT. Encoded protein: CASKRRTSVTDTQYF.

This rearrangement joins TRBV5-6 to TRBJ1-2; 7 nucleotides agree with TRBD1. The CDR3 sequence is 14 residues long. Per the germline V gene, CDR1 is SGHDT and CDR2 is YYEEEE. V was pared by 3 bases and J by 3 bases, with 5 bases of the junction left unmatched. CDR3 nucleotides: TGTGCCAGCAGCTCGGCCGGGACAGACTATGGCTACACCTTC. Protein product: CASSSAGTDYGYTF.

The CDR3 DNA reads as TGCAGCGTAAAGACTAGCGTCTCCTACAATGAGCAGTTCTTC. Protein product: CSVKTSVSYNEQFF. This chain links TRBV29-1 with TRBJ2-1, with TRBD2 matching 8 bases. This CDR3 comprises 14 residues. Looked up from germline, CDR1 is SQVTM and CDR2 is ANQGSEA. Trimming removed 6 bases from V and 0 bases from J; junction bases left unmatched: 4.

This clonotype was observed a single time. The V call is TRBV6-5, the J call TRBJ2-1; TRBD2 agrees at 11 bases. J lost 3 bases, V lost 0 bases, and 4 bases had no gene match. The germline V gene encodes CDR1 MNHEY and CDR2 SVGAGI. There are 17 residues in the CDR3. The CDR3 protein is CASSYSPSGRFYNEQFF. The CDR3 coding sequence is TGTGCCAGCAGTTACTCTCCTAGCGGGAGGTTCTACAATGAGCAGTTCTTC.

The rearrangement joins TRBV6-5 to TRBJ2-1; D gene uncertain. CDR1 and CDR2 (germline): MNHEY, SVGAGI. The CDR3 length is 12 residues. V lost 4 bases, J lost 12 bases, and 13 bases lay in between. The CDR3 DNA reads TGTGCCAGCAGTTCCTCGGGCCCCAGGCAGTTCTTC. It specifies CASSSSGPRQFF.

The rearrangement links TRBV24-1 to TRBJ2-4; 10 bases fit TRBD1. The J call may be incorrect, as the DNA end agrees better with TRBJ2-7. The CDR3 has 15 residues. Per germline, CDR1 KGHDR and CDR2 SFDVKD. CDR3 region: CATSDTRDRGYEQYF. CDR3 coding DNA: TGTGCCACCAGTGACACTAGGGACAGGGGCTACGAGCAGTACTTC.

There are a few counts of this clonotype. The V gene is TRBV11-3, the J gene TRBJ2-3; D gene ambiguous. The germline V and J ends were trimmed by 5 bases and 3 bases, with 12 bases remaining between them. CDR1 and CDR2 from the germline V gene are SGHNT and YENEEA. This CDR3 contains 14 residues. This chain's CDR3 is CASSIGPVTDTQYF. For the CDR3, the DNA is TGTGCCAGCAGCATCGGACCGGTGACAGATACGCAGTATTTT.

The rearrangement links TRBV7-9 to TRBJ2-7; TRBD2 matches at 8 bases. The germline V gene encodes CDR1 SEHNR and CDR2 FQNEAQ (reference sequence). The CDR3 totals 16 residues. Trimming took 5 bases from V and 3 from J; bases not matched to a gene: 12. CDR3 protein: CASSARAGVFHYEQYF. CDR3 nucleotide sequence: TGTGCCAGCAGCGCGAGAGCGGGAGTCTTCCACTACGAGCAGTACTTC.

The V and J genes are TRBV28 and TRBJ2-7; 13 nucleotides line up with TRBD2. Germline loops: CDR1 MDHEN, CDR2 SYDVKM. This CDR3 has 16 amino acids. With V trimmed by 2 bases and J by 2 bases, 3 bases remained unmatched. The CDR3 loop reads CASSLPGLAGAYEQYF. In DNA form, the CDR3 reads TGTGCCAGCAGTTTACCAGGACTAGCGGGGGCCTACGAGCAGTACTTC.

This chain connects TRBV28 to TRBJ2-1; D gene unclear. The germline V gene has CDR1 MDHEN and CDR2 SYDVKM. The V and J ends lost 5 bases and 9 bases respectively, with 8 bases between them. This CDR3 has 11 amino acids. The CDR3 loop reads CASSPWGEQFF. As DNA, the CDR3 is TGTGCCAGCAGTCCATGGGGTGAGCAGTTCTTC.

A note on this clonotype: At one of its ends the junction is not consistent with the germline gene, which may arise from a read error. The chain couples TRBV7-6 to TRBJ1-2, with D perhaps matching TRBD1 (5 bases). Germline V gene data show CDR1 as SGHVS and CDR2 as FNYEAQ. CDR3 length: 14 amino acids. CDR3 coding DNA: TGTGCCAGTAGCGCCCACGGGACTAAGTATGGCTACACCTTC. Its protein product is CASSAHGTKYGYTF.

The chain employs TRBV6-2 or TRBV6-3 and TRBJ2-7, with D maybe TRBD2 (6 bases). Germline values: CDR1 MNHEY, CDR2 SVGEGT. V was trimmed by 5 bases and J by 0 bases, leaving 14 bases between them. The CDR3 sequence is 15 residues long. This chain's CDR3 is CASSGGAGNSYEQYF. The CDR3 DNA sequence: TGTGCCAGCAGTGGCGGGGCGGGCAACTCCTACGAGCAGTACTTC.

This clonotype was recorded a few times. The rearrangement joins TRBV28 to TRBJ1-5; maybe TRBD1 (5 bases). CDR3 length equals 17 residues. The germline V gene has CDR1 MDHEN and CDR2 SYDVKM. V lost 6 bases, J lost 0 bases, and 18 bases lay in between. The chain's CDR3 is CASSPGGAEYSNQPQHF. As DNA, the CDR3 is TGTGCCAGCAGCCCCGGGGGTGCGGAATATAGCAATCAGCCCCAGCATTTT.

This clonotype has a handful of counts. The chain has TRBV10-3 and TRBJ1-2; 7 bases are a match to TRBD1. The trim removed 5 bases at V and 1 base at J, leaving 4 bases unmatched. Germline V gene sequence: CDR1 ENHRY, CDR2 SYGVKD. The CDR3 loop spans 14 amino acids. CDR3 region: CAISWTGDNYGYTF. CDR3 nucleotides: TGTGCCATCAGTTGGACAGGCGATAACTATGGCTACACCTTC.

The CDR3 sequence is CASSHERGVGNIQYF. The CDR3 nucleotides read TGTGCCAGCAGTCATGAGAGAGGAGTGGGAAACATTCAGTACTTC. This chain joins TRBV12-3 or TRBV12-4 and TRBJ2-4; D gene unclear. V gave up 5 bases and J gave up 6 bases, with 17 bases separating them. CDR3 length: 15 residues.

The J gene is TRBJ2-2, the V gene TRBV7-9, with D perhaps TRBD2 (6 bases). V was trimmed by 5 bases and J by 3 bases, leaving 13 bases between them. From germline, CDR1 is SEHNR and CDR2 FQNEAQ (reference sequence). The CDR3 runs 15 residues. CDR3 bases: TGTGCCAGCAGCCTCGAACTAGCTTACACCGGGGAGCTGTTTTTT. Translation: CASSLELAYTGELFF.